These 3 T cell receptor beta chains share one sample of origin, sequenced in a study of blood T cell repertoires in COVID-19. Here immunoSEQ multiplex PCR was the method, and the copy in TCRdb shows in-frame clones only, minus some. The table records about 220,000 clones, roughly 82% of them present only once. Sequences were obtained from peripheral blood. Receptor source: a man in his forties who had recovered from COVID-19.

This rearrangement joins TRBV5-1 to TRBJ1-1, with 12 bases identical to TRBD1. The CDR3 contains 17 residues. The germline V gene has CDR1 SGHRS and CDR2 YFSETQ. The V and J ends lost 4 bases and 4 bases, in that order; junction bases with no gene match: 11. CDR3 DNA: TGCGCCAGCAGCCAGGGACAGGGGGCCCTGGGGGGCACTGAAGCTTTCTTT. This gives the protein CASSQGQGALGGTEAFF.

This chain connects TRBV7-2 to TRBJ1-2; D may be TRBD1 (6 bases). Germline loops: CDR1 SGHTA, CDR2 FQGNSA. CDR3 size: 15 residues. Trimming shortened V by 5 bases and J by 7 bases, and 20 bases separated the two germline ends. The CDR3 DNA is TGTGCCAGCAGCATTACCGGGACACCGGGCGGTGGCTACACCTTC. This gives the protein CASSITGTPGGGYTF. The whole variable domain, remainder taken from reference TRBV7-2 and TRBJ1-2, is GAGVSQSPSNKVTEKGKDVELRCDPISGHTALYWYRQSLGQGLEFLIYFQGNSAPDKSGLPSDRFSAERTGGSVSTLTIQRTQQEDSAVYLCASSITGTPGGGYTFGSGTRLTVV.

The V gene is TRBV5-4, the J gene TRBJ1-2; 8 nucleotides agree with TRBD1. There are 16 residues in the CDR3. Germline CDR1 is SGHNT and CDR2 is YYREEE (reference sequence). Losses at the gene ends were 0 bases for V and 5 bases for J; bases not matched to a gene: 9. For the CDR3, the DNA is TGTGCCAGCAGCTTGGTCGGGACAGGCTCCCGTTATGGCTACACCTTC. Translated, it gives CASSLVGTGSRYGYTF.